This T cell receptor (beta chain) was captured by sequencing in a study of control samples from healthy donors and cancer patients (dated by TCRdb to the early 2020s). Library generation was performed with the immunoSEQ multiplex PCR assay. The table comes from immuneACCESS by way of TCRdb, which keeps in-frame sequences with V and J called. Part of the clones is missing from these tables; in studies checked, under half for an unresolved V gene and the rest for unknown reasons. The sample includes fewer than 200,000 clones, with around 93% observed a single time. The ten largest clones add up to roughly 4.3% of the sample. V was cut back by 6 bases and J by 0 bases, leaving a gap of 11 bases between them. Reading from cysteine to phenylalanine, the CDR3 counts 14 amino acids. Just CDR3 DNA is preserved here, 42 bases in frame from base 1. The germline V gene sets CDR1 to MNHEY and CDR2 to SVGAGI.

This clone appeared once. Its binding antigen is unknown. No quality values exist for individual bases; no much larger clone is one base distant. The receptor was isolated from a woman aged 60-75 years in good health. The V and J segments used are TRBV6-5 and TRBJ1-2, with no confident D gene call. The specimen sequenced was blood. The sequence in DNA is TGTGCCAGCAGCTCCAGCCGGACTAACTATGGCTACACCTTC. It translates to CASSSSRTNYGYTF.